This T cell receptor beta chain came from a study of CD8+ T cells in alopecia areata. General observations from the study: Scalp lesions, especially in alopecia totalis/universalis, had higher clonality than normal scalp.

In the case of this clone: Its matching antigen is unknown.

RNA was extracted and reverse transcribed into cDNA as the sequencing template. Only in-frame clones appear in the TCRdb table, and some are missing; sequencing was by immunoSEQ multiplex PCR. This table has roughly 100,000 clones, 55% appearing once. CDR3 length equals 12 residues. The germline gives CDR1 MNHNY, CDR2 SVGAGI (reference sequence). V shed 5 bases and J shed 12 bases, with 17 bases lying between them. The chain carries TRBV6-6 and TRBJ2-7, with a possible D match to TRBD1 (6 bases). This TCR was sampled from a human donor in good health. The sequenced sample consisted of CD4+ T cells sorted from blood. In DNA, the CDR3 is TGTGCCAGCAGTGGACAGACCTCAGGCGGGTACTTC. Translated: CASSGQTSGGYF.